The present T cell receptor beta chain was sequenced within a study of early T cells in non-severe SARS-CoV-2 infection. Molecules of cDNA were individually given unique molecular identifiers that were attached to them. TCRdb fed the 5' RACE reads into MiXCR, producing one record per CDR3 protein. The sample records some 66,000 distinct CDR3 sequences, approximately 9.1% being singletons. This clonotype was seen a handful of times. The source material was whole blood. This sequence was found in an adult who was a healthcare worker with PCR-confirmed SARS-CoV-2 infection or an uninfected control (not recorded which).

The CDR3 sequence is CSAGVAVGYEQYF. The CDR3 coding sequence is TGCAGTGCTGGAGTCGCCGTCGGCTACGAGCAGTACTTC. The J gene is TRBJ2-7, the V gene TRBV20-1; D not certain. V dropped 5 bases and J dropped 3 bases, with 14 bases sitting between them. Germline assignment: CDR1 DFQATT and CDR2 SNEGSKA (reference sequence). The CDR3 is made up of 13 amino acids.